The 6 T cell receptor beta chains listed next were all sequenced from one sample in a study of blood T cell repertoires in COVID-19. The assay was immunoSEQ multiplex PCR, and TCRdb's table has in-frame clones only and misses some. The table records about 110,000 clones, about 80% of them present only once. The specimen sequenced was peripheral blood. Receptors originate from a woman aged 80 or over with active or convalescent COVID-19.

V gene TRBV18 combines with J gene TRBJ1-1; 7 bases are shared with TRBD1. Unmatched junction bases numbered 0, after V lost 5 bases and J lost 3 bases. Germline CDR1 and CDR2: KGHSH and LQKENI. This CDR3 comprises 12 residues. CDR3 nucleotide sequence: TGTGCCAGCTCAGACAGGGACACTGAAGCTTTCTTT. Translated: CASSDRDTEAFF.

This rearrangement joins TRBV6-4 to TRBJ2-1; D is perhaps TRBD1 (6 bases). The CDR3 sequence is 13 residues long. The germline gives CDR1 MRHNA, CDR2 SNTAGT. V dropped 6 bases and J dropped 2 bases, with 8 bases sitting between them. In DNA form, the CDR3 reads TGTGCCAGCAGGAGGGACACCTACAATGAGCAGTTCTTC. Translation gives CASRRDTYNEQFF.

This rearrangement joins TRBV5-8 to TRBJ2-5; D might be TRBD2 (6 bases). The CDR3 is 14 amino acids. V was trimmed by 6 bases and J by 0 bases, leaving 12 bases between them. The germline CDR1 and CDR2 sequences are SGHTS and YDEGEE. The CDR3 region is CASTLGDYQETQYF. The CDR3 region has the DNA TGTGCCAGCACCCTCGGGGACTACCAAGAGACCCAGTACTTC.

This chain uses TRBV3-1 (or the pseudogene TRBV3-2) with TRBJ1-1; 8 bases align to TRBD1. The germline V gene encodes CDR1 LGHDT and CDR2 YNNKEL (reference sequence). Trimming cost V 5 bases and J 1 base; bases outside gene matches: 3. The CDR3 runs 14 residues. CDR3: CASSTGQGNTEAFF. DNA for the CDR3: TGTGCCAGCAGCACAGGACAGGGGAACACTGAAGCTTTCTTT.

The rearrangement links TRBV6-5 to TRBJ1-1; a possible D gene is TRBD1 (6 bases). V lost 2 bases, J lost 5 bases, and 15 bases lay in between. This CDR3 spans 15 amino acids. Germline V lookup: CDR1 MNHEY, CDR2 SVGAGI. In DNA, the CDR3 is TGTGCCAGCAGTTACCGCGGACAGTACGTGACTGAAGCTTTCTTT. Translation gives CASSYRGQYVTEAFF.

The CDR3 is CASSNKGRGNYEQYF. The CDR3 DNA reads TGTGCCAGCAGCAATAAGGGTAGGGGGAACTACGAGCAGTACTTC. V usage is TRBV21-1 and J usage is TRBJ2-7; no DNA check was done on the table's D call, TRBD1. TRBV21-1 is a known pseudogene. The CDR3 consists of 15 residues.